The sequence of this TCR beta chain was determined in a study of T cells after yellow fever vaccination. Note on this clonotype: No antigen is known for it.

The V segment lost 5 bases and the J segment 2 bases; nucleotides outside the gene matches: 12. CDR1 DFQATT and CDR2 SNEGSKA come from the germline V gene (reference sequence). The CDR3 length is 16 residues. Whole-study findings and limits: Clonotypes appearing in both CD4 and CD8 compartments existed, and their share was small.

TCRdb reprocessed the 5' RACE reads via MiXCR and lists one record per CDR3 protein. The table records 300,000 to 400,000 distinct CDR3 sequences, 8% to 9.5% of them present only once. The sample consisted of PBMCs, taken about 49 days after the first yellow fever vaccination. The TCR sequence derives from a man younger than 35 who received the YFV17D yellow fever vaccine. J is TRBJ2-7 and V is TRBV20-1; TRBD2 matches 10 bases. The CDR3 region is CSASNRPSGGPYEQYV. CDR3 sequence (DNA): TGCAGTGCTTCTAATAGGCCTAGCGGGGGTCCCTACGAGCAGTACGTC.